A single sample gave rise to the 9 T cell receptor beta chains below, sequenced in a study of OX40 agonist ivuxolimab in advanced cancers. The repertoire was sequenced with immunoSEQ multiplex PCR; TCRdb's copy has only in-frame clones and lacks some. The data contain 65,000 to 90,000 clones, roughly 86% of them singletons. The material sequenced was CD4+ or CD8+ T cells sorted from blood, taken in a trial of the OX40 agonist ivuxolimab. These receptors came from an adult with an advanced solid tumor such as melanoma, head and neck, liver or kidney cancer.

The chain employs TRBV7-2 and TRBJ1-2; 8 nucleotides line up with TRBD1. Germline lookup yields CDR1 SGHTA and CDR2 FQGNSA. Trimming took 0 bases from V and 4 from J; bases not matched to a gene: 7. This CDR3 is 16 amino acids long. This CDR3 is CASSLAGTGLIYGYTF. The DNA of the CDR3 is TGTGCCAGCAGCTTAGCCGGGACAGGTCTTATCTATGGCTACACCTTC.

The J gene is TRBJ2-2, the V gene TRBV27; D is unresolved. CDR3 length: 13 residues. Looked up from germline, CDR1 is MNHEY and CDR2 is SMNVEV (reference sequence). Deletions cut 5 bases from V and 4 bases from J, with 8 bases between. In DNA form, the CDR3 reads TGTGCCAGCAGTCCCCTGACCACCGGGGAGCTGTTTTTT. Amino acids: CASSPLTTGELFF.

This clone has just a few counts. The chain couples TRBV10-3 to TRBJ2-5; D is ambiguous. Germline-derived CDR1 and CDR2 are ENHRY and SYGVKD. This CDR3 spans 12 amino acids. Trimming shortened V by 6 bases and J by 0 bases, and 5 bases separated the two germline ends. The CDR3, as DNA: TGTGCCATCAGGGGGAACCAAGAGACCCAGTACTTC. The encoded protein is CAIRGNQETQYF.

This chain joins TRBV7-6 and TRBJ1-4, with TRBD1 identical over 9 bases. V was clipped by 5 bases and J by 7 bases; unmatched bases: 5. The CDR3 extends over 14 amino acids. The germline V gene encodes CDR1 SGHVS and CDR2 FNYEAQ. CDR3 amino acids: CASSKGQGGEKLFF. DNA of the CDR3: TGTGCCAGCAGCAAGGGACAGGGCGGTGAAAAACTGTTTTTT.

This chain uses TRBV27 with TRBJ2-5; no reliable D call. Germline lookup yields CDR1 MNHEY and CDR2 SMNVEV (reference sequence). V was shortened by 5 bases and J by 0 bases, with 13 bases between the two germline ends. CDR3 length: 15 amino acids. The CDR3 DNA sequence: TGTGCCAGCAGTCCCCAATTCGGGCACCAAGAGACCCAGTACTTC. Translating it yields CASSPQFGHQETQYF.

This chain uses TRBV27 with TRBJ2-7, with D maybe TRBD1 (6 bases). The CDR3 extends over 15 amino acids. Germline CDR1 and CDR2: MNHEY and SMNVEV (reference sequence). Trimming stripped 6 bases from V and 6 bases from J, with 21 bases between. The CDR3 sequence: CASRTRDLGGVEQYF. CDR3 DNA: TGTGCCAGCAGAACCCGGGACCTAGGGGGTGTCGAGCAGTACTTC.

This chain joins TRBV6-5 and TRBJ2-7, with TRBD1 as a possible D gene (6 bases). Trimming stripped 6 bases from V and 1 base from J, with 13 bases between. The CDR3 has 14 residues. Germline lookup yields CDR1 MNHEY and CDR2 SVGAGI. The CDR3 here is CASSEPDRSYEQYF. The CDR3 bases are TGTGCCAGCAGCGAGCCGGACAGATCCTACGAGCAGTACTTC.

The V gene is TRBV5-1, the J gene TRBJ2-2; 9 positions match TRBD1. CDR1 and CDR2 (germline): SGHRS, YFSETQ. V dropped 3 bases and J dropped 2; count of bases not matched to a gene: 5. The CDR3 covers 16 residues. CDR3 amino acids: CASSSITGGNTGELFF. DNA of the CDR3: TGCGCCAGCAGCTCTATTACAGGGGGCAACACCGGGGAGCTGTTTTTT.

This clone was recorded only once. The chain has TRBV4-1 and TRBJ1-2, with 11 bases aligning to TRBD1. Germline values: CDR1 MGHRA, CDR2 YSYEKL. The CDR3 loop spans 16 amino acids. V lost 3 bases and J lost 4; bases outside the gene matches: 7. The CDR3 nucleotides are TGCGCCAGCAGCCAGAACCCGGGACAGGGGGTCTATGGCTACACCTTC. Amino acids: CASSQNPGQGVYGYTF.